This T cell receptor (beta chain) was profiled in a study of T cell responses to AZD1222 COVID-19 vaccine. Broader study findings: AZD1222 recipients seropositive at baseline numbered only five to seven. Scientists sampled the repertoires only once the peak T cell response had passed. Increases in Spike-specific TCR breadth and depth were seen after two AZD1222 doses.

Turning to this clone: Its antigen is currently unknown.

Profiled with immunoSEQ multiplex PCR; TCRdb holds only in-frame clones, not every one. The profile shows some 170,000 clones, around 92% of them singletons. This CDR3 comprises 16 residues. The trim removed 0 bases at V and 7 bases at J, leaving 6 bases unmatched. Germline V CDR1 and CDR2: SGDLS, YYNGEE. Here the sequenced sample was peripheral blood, taken on day 0 of MenACWY control vaccination. The TCR originated in an adult in good health. The V gene is TRBV9, the J gene TRBJ2-2; TRBD1 agrees at 10 bases. Here the CDR3 reads CASSVGRGTGVGELFF. The DNA for the CDR3 is TGTGCCAGCAGCGTAGGTCGAGGGACAGGGGTCGGGGAGCTGTTTTTT.